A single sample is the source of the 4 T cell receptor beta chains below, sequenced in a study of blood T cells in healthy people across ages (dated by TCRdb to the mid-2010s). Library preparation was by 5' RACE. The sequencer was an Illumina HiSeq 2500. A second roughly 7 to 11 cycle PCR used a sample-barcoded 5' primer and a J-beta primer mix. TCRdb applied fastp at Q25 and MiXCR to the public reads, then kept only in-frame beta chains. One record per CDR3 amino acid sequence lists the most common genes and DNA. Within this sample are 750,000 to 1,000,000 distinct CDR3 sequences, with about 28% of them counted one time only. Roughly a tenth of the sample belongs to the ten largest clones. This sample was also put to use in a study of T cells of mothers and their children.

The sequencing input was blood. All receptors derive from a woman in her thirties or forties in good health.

CDR3 bases: TGTGCCAGCAGCTTAAGGGGTGAGCGGGAGAACACCGGGGAGCTGTTTTTT. Residues: CASSLRGERENTGELFF. The genes are TRBV7-2 and TRBJ2-2; TRBD2 agrees at 7 bases. Germline CDR1 and CDR2: SGHTA and FQGNSA. After removal of 2 bases from V and 1 base from J, the junction contained 7 bases not matched to a gene. The CDR3 runs 17 residues.

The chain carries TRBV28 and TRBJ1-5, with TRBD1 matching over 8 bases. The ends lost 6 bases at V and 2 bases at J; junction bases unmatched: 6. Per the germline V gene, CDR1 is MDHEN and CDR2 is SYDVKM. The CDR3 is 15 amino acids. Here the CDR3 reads CASSGQGKGNQPQHF. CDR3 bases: TGTGCCAGCAGCGGACAGGGTAAGGGCAATCAGCCCCAGCATTTT. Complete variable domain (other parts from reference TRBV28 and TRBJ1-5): DVKVTQSSRYLVKRTGEKVFLECVQDMDHENMFWYRQDPGLGLRLIYFSYDVKMKEKGDIPEGYSVSREKKERFSLILESASTNQTSMYLCASSGQGKGNQPQHFGDGTRLSIL.

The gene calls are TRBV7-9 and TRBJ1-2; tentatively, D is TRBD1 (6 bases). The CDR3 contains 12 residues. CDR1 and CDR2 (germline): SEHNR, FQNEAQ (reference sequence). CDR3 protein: CAGGQADYGYTF. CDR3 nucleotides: TGTGCAGGGGGGCAGGCAGACTATGGCTACACCTTC.

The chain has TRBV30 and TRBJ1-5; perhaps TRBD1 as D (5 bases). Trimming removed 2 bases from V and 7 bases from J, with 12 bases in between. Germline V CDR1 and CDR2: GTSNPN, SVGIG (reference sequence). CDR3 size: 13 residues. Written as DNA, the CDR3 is TGTGCCTGGAGTACGGGGCTAGGCCAGCCCCAGCATTTT. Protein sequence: CAWSTGLGQPQHF.